A single sample is the source of the 26 T cell receptor beta chains below, sequenced in a study of neurological immune-mediated disorders. TCRdb ran MiXCR on the 5' RACE reads and lists one entry per CDR3 protein. The repertoire includes about 38,000 distinct CDR3 sequences, around 7.2% of them detected once, and around 6% sits in the top ten. Sequenced input: CD4+ T cells from blood. These receptors were taken from a man aged 50 or older in good health.

The table lists this clonotype with many counts. V gene TRBV5-1 combines with J gene TRBJ2-7; D is undetermined. The V end lost 2 bases, the J end lost 7 bases, and 16 bases lay between the germline ends. The germline V gene encodes CDR1 SGHRS and CDR2 YFSETQ. The CDR3 runs to 14 residues. For the CDR3, the DNA is TGCGCCAGCAGCTTTCTCGGGCACTCCTTGGAGCAGTACTTC. Translation: CASSFLGHSLEQYF.

This clonotype appeared many times. The genes are TRBV9 and TRBJ1-6; D not certain. In germline, CDR1 is SGDLS, CDR2 YYNGEE. CDR3 length equals 13 residues. Trimming took off 0 bases at V and 6 bases at J, with 4 bases between the two ends. CDR3 loop: CASSVGGNSPLHF. The CDR3 DNA sequence: TGTGCCAGCAGCGTAGGCGGTAATTCACCCCTCCACTTT.

Many counts were recorded for this clonotype. V gene TRBV28 combines with J gene TRBJ1-4; D is unclear. The CDR3 has 12 amino acids. The V gene's germline CDR1 is MDHEN and CDR2 SYDVKM. The germline V and J ends were trimmed by 7 bases and 8 bases, with 11 bases remaining between them. DNA of the CDR3: TGTGCCAGCACCCAGGTTGGGGAAAAACTGTTTTTT. Translated: CASTQVGEKLFF.

This clonotype occurred a few times. This rearrangement joins TRBV30 to TRBJ1-4; D is undetermined. Looked up from germline, CDR1 is GTSNPN and CDR2 is SVGIG (reference sequence). The CDR3 sequence is 13 residues long. V was trimmed by 1 base and J by 10 bases, leaving 13 bases between them. For the CDR3, the DNA is TGTGCCTGGAGTGATCAAGGGATGGGAAAACTGTTTTTT. Its translation: CAWSDQGMGKLFF.

By proportion, this clonotype is medium-sized. The V call is TRBV9, the J call TRBJ2-5; tentative D call: TRBD2 (5 bases). V was shortened by 3 bases and J by 5 bases, with 20 bases between the two germline ends. CDR1 and CDR2 from the germline V gene are SGDLS and YYNGEE. This CDR3 has 16 amino acids. The CDR3 DNA follows: TGTGCCAGCAGCGAACTCACGGGGATACCCGGGGAGACCCAGTACTTC. Encoded protein: CASSELTGIPGETQYF.

This clonotype was detected many times. The rearrangement joins TRBV20-1 to TRBJ1-6; D is uncertain. The CDR3 runs 16 residues. Trimming stripped 0 bases from V and 7 bases from J, with 16 bases between. CDR1 and CDR2 (germline): DFQATT, SNEGSKA (reference sequence). In nucleotides, the CDR3 is TGCAGTGCTAGAGATCTAAGGACCCTGATAAATTCACCCCTCCACTTT. Protein: CSARDLRTLINSPLHF.

The chain combines TRBV20-1 with TRBJ2-5; TRBD2 is a possible D gene (5 bases). Germline V gives CDR1 DFQATT, CDR2 SNEGSKA (reference sequence). CDR3 length equals 14 residues. The V end was cut by 1 base, the J end by 5 bases, with 14 bases between. The chain's CDR3 is CSARVAGIQETQYF. DNA for the CDR3: TGCAGTGCTAGAGTGGCGGGTATTCAGGAGACCCAGTACTTC.

At least ten counts were recorded for this clonotype. V usage is TRBV29-1 and J usage is TRBJ2-7; 8 bases match TRBD2. Trimming cost V 4 bases and J 0 bases; bases outside gene matches: 5. The CDR3 is 14 residues long. Per the germline V gene, CDR1 is SQVTM and CDR2 is ANQGSEA. Written as DNA, the CDR3 is TGCAGCGTTGTTGTGAGCGGGAGCTCCTACGAGCAGTACTTC. Amino acid sequence: CSVVVSGSSYEQYF.

This clonotype was picked up many times. The V and J genes are TRBV29-1 and TRBJ2-1; possibly TRBD1 for D (5 bases). The CDR3 contains 15 residues. V lost 4 bases and J 0 bases, leaving 13 bases between the germline ends. CDR1 SQVTM and CDR2 ANQGSEA come from the germline V gene. The DNA for the CDR3 is TGCAGCGTTGGGGAACAGGATCGCTCCTACAATGAGCAGTTCTTC. Amino acids: CSVGEQDRSYNEQFF.

This clonotype was seen ten or more times. This sequence joins TRBV29-1 and TRBJ2-7; D remains unclear. Germline-derived CDR1 and CDR2 are SQVTM and ANQGSEA. The CDR3 has 14 amino acids. Trimming stripped 4 bases from V and 5 bases from J, with 18 bases between. In DNA, the CDR3 is TGCAGCGTTGCTTCCCCGCCCCTCAGAAACGAGCAGTACTTC. Amino acids: CSVASPPLRNEQYF.

This clonotype was observed many times. V is TRBV7-8 and J is TRBJ1-1; a weak D match, TRBD1 (6 bases). Germline lookup yields CDR1 SGHVS and CDR2 FQNEAQ. The V end was cut by 2 bases, the J end by 6 bases, with 10 bases between. There are 13 residues in the CDR3. Written as DNA, the CDR3 is TGTGCCAGCAGCTTAACAGGGATTTCTGAAGCTTTCTTT. Its protein product is CASSLTGISEAFF.

This clonotype has at least ten counts. The genes are TRBV20-1 and TRBJ2-1; 14 nucleotides agree with TRBD2. This CDR3 comprises 19 residues. The V gene's germline CDR1 is DFQATT and CDR2 SNEGSKA (reference sequence). Trimming cost V 3 bases and J 3 bases; bases outside gene matches: 13. CDR3 residues: CSARRRNGLAGGFYNEQFF. The DNA for the CDR3 is TGCAGTGCTAGGAGAAGAAATGGACTAGCGGGAGGTTTCTACAATGAGCAGTTCTTC.

In its sample, this clonotype was seen many times. The V and J genes are TRBV4-1 and TRBJ2-1; TRBD1 agrees at 10 bases. V was clipped by 0 bases and J by 8 bases; unmatched bases: 7. Germline values: CDR1 MGHRA, CDR2 YSYEKL. CDR3 length equals 16 residues. CDR3 DNA: TGCGCCAGCAGCCAAGATCTTGGGACAGGGGACCATGAGCAGTTCTTC. It translates to CASSQDLGTGDHEQFF.

This clonotype has only a few counts. V gene TRBV5-6 combines with J gene TRBJ1-4; D remains ambiguous. The germline V gene encodes CDR1 SGHDT and CDR2 YYEEEE. This CDR3 spans 15 amino acids. Between the trimmed V and J ends, which lost 2 bases and 2 bases, there was a span of 10 bases. CDR3 region: CASSFRGSTNEKLFF. CDR3 coding DNA: TGTGCCAGCAGCTTTAGAGGGTCGACTAATGAAAAACTGTTTTTT. Supplemented by reference TRBV5-6 and TRBJ1-4, the full variable domain reads DAGVTQSPTHLIKTRGQQVTLRCSPKSGHDTVSWYQQALGQGPQFIFQYYEEEERQRGNFPDRFSGHQFPNYSSELNVNALLLGDSALYLCASSFRGSTNEKLFFGSGTQLSVL.

V usage is TRBV12-3 or TRBV12-4 and J usage is TRBJ1-5, with D perhaps TRBD1 (6 bases). This CDR3 has 12 amino acids. V lost 6 bases and J 6 bases, leaving 9 bases between the germline ends. The CDR3 loop is CASRSRGQPQHF. As DNA, the CDR3 is TGTGCCAGCAGGTCCAGGGGTCAGCCCCAGCATTTT.

This clonotype showed up many times. The chain recombines TRBV6-5 with TRBJ2-2; possible D gene TRBD2, 5 bases. V lost 2 bases to trimming and J lost 4 bases, with 8 bases between them. The CDR3 loop spans 14 amino acids. Germline V gene data show CDR1 as MNHEY and CDR2 as SVGAGI. This CDR3 is CASSYQRSTGELFF. The CDR3 bases are TGTGCCAGCAGTTACCAGCGGAGCACCGGGGAGCTGTTTTTT.

In its sample, this clonotype was seen many times. J is TRBJ2-1 and V is TRBV20-1; D gene unclear. CDR1 DFQATT and CDR2 SNEGSKA come from the germline V gene (reference sequence). The ends were cut back, 5 bases at V and 5 bases at J, with 19 bases in the middle. The CDR3 is made up of 15 amino acids. The CDR3 DNA sequence: TGCAGTGCTCCCGGGCCCCTCTTGGGCAACAATGAGCAGTTCTTC. Protein: CSAPGPLLGNNEQFF.

This clonotype was seen at least ten times. V is TRBV20-1 and J is TRBJ2-7, with 7 bases fitting TRBD1. Germline-derived CDR1 and CDR2 are DFQATT and SNEGSKA (reference sequence). The CDR3 covers 14 residues. The V gene end was trimmed by 6 bases and the J gene end by 2 bases; junction bases not matched to a gene: 10. The CDR3, as DNA: TGCAGTGCCAACCCCGGGACAGTCGCCTACGAGCAGTACTTC. Its translation: CSANPGTVAYEQYF.

This clonotype was observed at least ten times. The chain is built from TRBV6-2 or TRBV6-3 and TRBJ1-3; no firm D call. The CDR3 covers 14 residues. Trimming stripped 2 bases from V and 4 bases from J, with 9 bases between. CDR1 is MNHEY, CDR2 SVGEGT, per germline. CDR3 sequence reads: CASSYGTSGNTIYF. The DNA for the CDR3 is TGTGCCAGCAGTTACGGTACCAGCGGAAACACCATATATTTT.

This clonotype was detected many times. This chain uses TRBV9 with TRBJ2-1, with D maybe TRBD1 (6 bases). With 4 bases removed from V and 3 bases from J, the gap between germline ends came to 14 bases. Germline V gene sequence: CDR1 SGDLS, CDR2 YYNGEE. This CDR3 contains 15 residues. The DNA for the CDR3 is TGTGCCAGCAGCCAAACAGGGCAGGGCTACAATGAGCAGTTCTTC. Translated: CASSQTGQGYNEQFF.

The table lists this clonotype with many counts. The chain combines TRBV29-1 with TRBJ2-7, with D perhaps TRBD1 (5 bases). Germline V CDR1 and CDR2: SQVTM, ANQGSEA. Trimming removed 0 bases from V and 2 bases from J, with 11 bases in between. The CDR3 is 14 amino acids. The CDR3: CSVEDLGQPYEQYF. CDR3 DNA sequence: TGCAGCGTTGAAGATCTGGGGCAGCCCTACGAGCAGTACTTC.

This clonotype has ten or more counts. V usage is TRBV10-3 and J usage is TRBJ2-7, with D perhaps assigned TRBD1 or TRBD2 (5 bases each). Germline loops: CDR1 ENHRY, CDR2 SYGVKD. The CDR3 extends over 14 amino acids. Trimming took off 3 bases at V and 1 base at J, with 10 bases between the two ends. The CDR3 coding sequence is TGTGCCATCAGTGATTGGGGGACGTCCTACGAGCAGTACTTC. This gives the protein CAISDWGTSYEQYF.

This clonotype was found many times. The V gene is TRBV5-1, the J gene TRBJ2-7; 12 nucleotides line up with TRBD2. The CDR3 spans 15 residues. CDR1 is SGHRS and CDR2 is YFSETQ in the germline V gene. Trimming at V came to 5 bases and at J to 3 bases, leaving 6 bases not matched to a gene. Written as DNA, the CDR3 is TGCGCCAGCAGAAATAGACTAGCGGGGGTCTACGAGCAGTACTTC. This gives the protein CASRNRLAGVYEQYF.

This clonotype was counted many times. V gene TRBV5-5 combines with J gene TRBJ1-5; 7 bases are a match to TRBD1. There are 14 residues in the CDR3. The J segment lost 8 bases and the V segment lost 4 bases, leaving 9 bases of the junction unmatched. Germline loops: CDR1 SGHKS, CDR2 YYEKEE (reference sequence). The CDR3 is CASSRRDRAEPQHF. The CDR3 DNA reads as TGTGCCAGCAGCCGTAGAGACAGGGCTGAGCCCCAGCATTTT.

This clonotype has ten or more counts. The chain carries TRBV4-1 and TRBJ2-1, with 7 bases lining up with TRBD2. Germline trimming cut 3 bases from V and 0 bases from J; bases unmatched to any gene: 8. Germline-derived CDR1 and CDR2 are MGHRA and YSYEKL. CDR3 length: 17 amino acids. The CDR3 region is CASSHTLAVSSYNEQFF. CDR3 in DNA: TGCGCCAGCAGCCATACCCTAGCGGTGAGCTCCTACAATGAGCAGTTCTTC.

This clonotype has only a few counts. V and J are TRBV7-8 and TRBJ2-3, with D possibly TRBD2 on 6 matching bases. Germline V gene lookup returns CDR1 SGHVS and CDR2 FQNEAQ. The CDR3 loop spans 14 amino acids. V lost 3 bases, J lost 3 bases, and 10 bases lay in between. CDR3 residues: CASSFRGKTDTQYF. The CDR3 DNA follows: TGTGCCAGCAGCTTCCGGGGGAAGACAGATACGCAGTATTTT.